The TCR beta chain described here comes from a study of T cells expressing NK-cell markers. Whole-study context: The sequencing cohort of eight donors included seven HCMV-seropositive individuals and one seronegative individual. Study-wide findings and caveats: NKG2C+ dominant clonotypes from several donors made up roughly 1.0-7.0% of CD8+ T cells. The study found these clonotypes also leading the CD3+CD56-NKG2C+ fraction in a few donors.

CDR3 length: 15 residues. CDR1 and CDR2 from the germline V gene are SEHNR and FQNEAQ (reference sequence). Researchers built TCR beta cDNA using 5'RACE template switching with UMIs. Reprocessing the 5' RACE reads, TCRdb reports a single entry for every CDR3 protein and omits DNA. With 450,000 to 600,000 distinct CDR3 sequences in the sample, the ten largest clones hold less than 4.5%. Turning to this clonotype: Its antigen is unidentified.

This TCR was sampled from a man aged 18 to 30 in good health. This chain links TRBV7-9 with TRBJ2-5; with no DNA, the TCRdb D assignment of TRBD1 cannot be verified. Specimen: blood T cells: a sorted CD56 or NKG2C T cell subset, CD4+ or CD8+ T cells, or bulk PBMC T cells (not recorded which). CDR3 in amino acids: CASSYIDSRTGTQYF.